Listed here are 32 T cell receptor beta chains from one sample, sequenced in a study of lymphopenia after photon versus proton radiotherapy. TCRdb keeps only in-frame clones here, not all; method: immunoSEQ multiplex PCR. The sample holds around 20,000 clones, more than 90% seen once. Source: peripheral blood, taken from a patient treated with photon-based radiotherapy. The source of these receptors is a woman in her thirties or forties with cholangiocarcinoma.

The V gene is TRBV2, the J gene TRBJ2-7; no clear D gene. V lost 3 bases, J lost 0 bases, and 6 bases lay in between. CDR3 length: 13 residues. From germline, CDR1 is SNHLY and CDR2 FYNNEI. CDR3 DNA: TGTGCCAGCAGTGACCAGAACTCCTACGAGCAGTACTTC. Its translation is CASSDQNSYEQYF.

The chain employs TRBV18 and TRBJ1-4; 9 bases line up with TRBD1. Germline loops: CDR1 KGHSH, CDR2 LQKENI. The V gene end was trimmed by 0 bases and the J gene end by 7 bases; junction bases not matched to a gene: 21. CDR3 length: 21 residues. The CDR3 is CASSPPVSDRGSLWGGEKLFF. For the CDR3, the DNA is TGTGCCAGCTCACCACCCGTGTCGGACAGGGGCTCGCTTTGGGGTGGTGAAAAACTGTTTTTT.

This chain connects TRBV14 to TRBJ1-1, with D perhaps TRBD1 (6 bases). The V gene lost 0 bases and the J gene lost 11 bases, with 31 bases spanning the gap. Germline assignment: CDR1 SGHDN and CDR2 FVKESK. The CDR3 loop spans 19 amino acids. CDR3 sequence (DNA): TGTGCCAGCAGCCAAGATAGCGCGGTAAGGACAGACCCCGCCGAGTTGGCTTTCTTT. Its protein product is CASSQDSAVRTDPAELAFF.

V and J are TRBV5-6 and TRBJ1-1, with D possibly TRBD1 on 6 matching bases. Germline assignment: CDR1 SGHDT and CDR2 YYEEEE. V was cut by 3 bases and J by 5 bases, with 11 bases left in between. This CDR3 has 13 residues. The CDR3 sequence: CASSWVGGTEAFF. The CDR3 DNA follows: TGTGCCAGCAGCTGGGTAGGGGGGACTGAAGCTTTCTTT.

The rearrangement joins TRBV19 to TRBJ1-3, with D perhaps TRBD1 (5 bases). This CDR3 spans 15 amino acids. With 5 bases removed from V and 3 bases from J, the gap between germline ends came to 14 bases. Germline CDR1 is LNHDA and CDR2 is SQIVND (reference sequence). CDR3 residues: CASSLARVIGNTIYF. The CDR3 DNA sequence: TGTGCCAGTAGTCTCGCCAGGGTAATTGGAAACACCATATATTTT.

V and J are TRBV5-6 and TRBJ2-7; perhaps TRBD1 as D (6 bases). Trimming stripped 2 bases from V and 4 bases from J, with 13 bases between. This CDR3 region has 14 residues. The germline V gene encodes CDR1 SGHDT and CDR2 YYEEEE. CDR3 amino acids: CASSFWQGLYEQYF. The CDR3 DNA follows: TGTGCCAGCAGCTTTTGGCAGGGGTTATACGAGCAGTACTTC. Drawing the rest from reference TRBV5-6 and TRBJ2-7, the complete variable domain is DAGVTQSPTHLIKTRGQQVTLRCSPKSGHDTVSWYQQALGQGPQFIFQYYEEEERQRGNFPDRFSGHQFPNYSSELNVNALLLGDSALYLCASSFWQGLYEQYFGPGTRLTVT.

This chain links TRBV7-2 with TRBJ1-6; 9 bases are a match to TRBD1. CDR1 is SGHTA and CDR2 is FQGNSA in the germline V gene. V lost 3 bases, J lost 7 bases, and 1 base stayed unmatched. The CDR3 is 14 amino acids. This CDR3 reads CASSFGQGNSPLHF. CDR3 in DNA: TGTGCCAGCAGCTTTGGACAGGGGAATTCACCCCTCCACTTT.

CDR3 protein: CAAKDSGSGNTIYF. The CDR3 DNA sequence: TGTGCCGCGAAAGACTCAGGGTCCGGAAACACCATATATTTT. The V and J genes are TRBV10-3 and TRBJ1-3; the D gene is possibly TRBD1 (5 bases). The germline V gene has CDR1 ENHRY and CDR2 SYGVKD. Trimming left V 11 bases short and J 4 bases short, with 18 bases between. The CDR3 length is 14 residues.

This clone was seen just once. The chain has TRBV15 and TRBJ2-1; possible D gene TRBD2, 6 bases. The CDR3 runs to 14 residues. V shed 5 bases and J shed 4 bases, with 12 bases lying between them. Per the germline V gene, CDR1 is LNHNV and CDR2 is YYDKDF (reference sequence). The CDR3 nucleotides are TGTGCCACCAGCCGGGACTCGAATTACAATGAGCAGTTCTTC. Its translation is CATSRDSNYNEQFF.

The gene calls are TRBV30 and TRBJ2-3; 11 bases line up with TRBD2. J gave up 2 bases and V 6 bases, and 4 bases lay outside the gene matches. The CDR3 spans 14 residues. Per the germline V gene, CDR1 is GTSNPN and CDR2 is SVGIG (reference sequence). The chain's CDR3 is CACGLAGNTDTQYF. In nucleotides, the CDR3 is TGTGCCTGTGGACTAGCGGGCAACACAGATACGCAGTATTTT.

The CDR3 loop is CASSGSGNTIYF. The CDR3 coding sequence is TGTGCCAGCAGCGGCTCTGGAAACACCATATATTTT. The V call is TRBV9, the J call TRBJ1-3, with D unresolved. The CDR3 extends over 12 amino acids. V lost 3 bases and J lost 0, with 1 base in between. Germline CDR1 SGDLS, CDR2 YYNGEE.

CDR3 protein: CSVELNGGEKLFF. In nucleotides, the CDR3 is TGCAGCGTTGAACTTAATGGTGGTGAAAAACTGTTTTTT. The rearrangement joins TRBV29-1 to TRBJ1-4, with no clear D. Germline V gene data show CDR1 as SQVTM and CDR2 as ANQGSEA. This CDR3 region has 13 residues. The V and J ends lost 2 bases and 7 bases respectively, with 11 bases between them.

The chain carries TRBV7-2 and TRBJ1-3; tentative D call: TRBD1 (6 bases). With 5 bases removed from V and 4 bases from J, the gap between germline ends came to 9 bases. This CDR3 region has 13 residues. Germline CDR1 and CDR2: SGHTA and FQGNSA. CDR3: CASSRGQGNTIYF. Here the CDR3 DNA reads TGTGCCAGCAGCCGAGGACAGGGAAACACCATATATTTT.

The chain joins TRBV10-2 to TRBJ1-3; maybe TRBD1 (6 bases). Per the germline V gene, CDR1 is WSHSY and CDR2 is SAAADI. The CDR3 length is 17 residues. Trimming cost V 3 bases and J 0 bases, with 15 bases left between them. In DNA form, the CDR3 reads TGCGCCAGCAGTGAACTTTACCGGGGGCTCTCTGGAAACACCATATATTTT. Protein product: CASSELYRGLSGNTIYF.

The V gene is TRBV7-3, the J gene TRBJ2-1, with 8 positions matching TRBD2. CDR3 length equals 15 residues. Germline CDR1 and CDR2: SGHTA and FQGTGA. Trimming cost V 5 bases and J 4 bases; bases outside gene matches: 7. CDR3 sequence reads: CASSAGTSSYNEQFF. CDR3 sequence (DNA): TGTGCCAGCAGCGCCGGGACTAGTAGTTACAATGAGCAGTTCTTC. The whole variable domain, remainder taken from reference TRBV7-3 and TRBJ2-1, is GAGVSQTPSNKVTEKGKYVELRCDPISGHTALYWYRQSLGQGPEFLIYFQGTGAADDSGLPNDRFFAVRPEGSVSTLKIQRTERGDSAVYLCASSAGTSSYNEQFFGPGTRLTVL.

The genes are TRBV28 and TRBJ1-6; D uncertain. The CDR3 sequence is 16 residues long. Germline loops: CDR1 MDHEN, CDR2 SYDVKM. V lost 1 base to trimming and J lost 4 bases, with 11 bases between them. CDR3 nucleotide sequence: TGTGCCAGCAGTTTATCCCTAGTTGGTTATAATTCACCCCTCCACTTT. Its protein is CASSLSLVGYNSPLHF.

The CDR3 is CASSETEETQYF. CDR3 DNA: TGTGCCAGCAGCGAGACAGAGGAGACCCAGTACTTC. The chain combines TRBV11-1 with TRBJ2-5; a possible D gene is TRBD1 (5 bases). Deletions cut 5 bases from V and 5 bases from J, with 9 bases between. The CDR3 consists of 12 residues. Germline-derived CDR1 and CDR2 are SGHAT and FQDESV (reference sequence).

For the CDR3, the DNA is TGTGCCAGCAGTTTGAGGACTAGCGGGTCACTAAATGAGCAGTTCTTC. Its protein product is CASSLRTSGSLNEQFF. The chain carries TRBV28 and TRBJ2-1, with TRBD2 identical over 11 bases. CDR1 and CDR2 (germline): MDHEN, SYDVKM. The CDR3 is made up of 16 amino acids. The V gene end was trimmed by 3 bases and the J gene end by 7 bases; junction bases not matched to a gene: 8. Based on the CDR3 plus reference TRBV28 and TRBJ2-1, the full variable domain is DVKVTQSSRYLVKRTGEKVFLECVQDMDHENMFWYRQDPGLGLRLIYFSYDVKMKEKGDIPEGYSVSREKKERFSLILESASTNQTSMYLCASSLRTSGSLNEQFFGPGTRLTVL.

V and J are TRBV6-5 and TRBJ1-1; a weak D match, TRBD1 (6 bases). This CDR3 has 15 amino acids. Trimming removed 7 bases from V and 1 base from J, with 16 bases in between. Germline CDR1 MNHEY, CDR2 SVGAGI. The CDR3 sequence: CASTSKKGGNTEAFF. The CDR3 DNA is TGTGCCAGCACATCTAAAAAGGGGGGGAACACTGAAGCTTTCTTT.

This CDR3 reads CASSLEGGRYNEQFF. The CDR3 coding sequence is TGTGCCAGCAGCTTGGAAGGGGGCCGATACAATGAGCAGTTCTTC. The J gene is TRBJ2-1, the V gene TRBV5-4; 7 bases fit TRBD1. In germline, CDR1 is SGHNT, CDR2 YYREEE (reference sequence). The CDR3 runs to 15 residues. The junction had 4 bases not matched to a gene; V was cut back by 0 bases and J by 4 bases.

The V call is TRBV6-5, the J call TRBJ2-2; D is possibly TRBD1 (6 bases). CDR1 is MNHEY and CDR2 is SVGAGI in the germline V gene. The germline V and J ends were trimmed by 2 bases and 6 bases, with 13 bases remaining between them. The CDR3 is 15 residues long. The CDR3 region is CASSYVARGSGELFF. CDR3 DNA sequence: TGTGCCAGCAGTTACGTAGCAAGGGGGTCCGGGGAGCTGTTTTTT.

DNA for the CDR3: TGCGCCAGCAGCGACGGGCCGGGTATAAACACAGATACGCAGTATTTT. The encoded protein is CASSDGPGINTDTQYF. This sequence joins TRBV5-1 and TRBJ2-3; D is ambiguous. The CDR3 has 16 amino acids. Germline lookup yields CDR1 SGHRS and CDR2 YFSETQ. V was shortened by 4 bases and J by 2 bases, with 17 bases between the two germline ends.

This clone has just a few counts. The chain uses TRBV7-8 and TRBJ1-5, with D possibly matching TRBD1 (5 bases). The CDR3 contains 13 residues. CDR1 is SGHVS, CDR2 FQNEAQ, per germline. V gave up 4 bases and J gave up 7 bases, with 11 bases separating them. CDR3 amino acids: CASSSDKVQPQHF. CDR3 in DNA: TGTGCCAGCAGCTCGGACAAAGTGCAGCCCCAGCATTTT.

The chain has TRBV7-8 and TRBJ2-7, with D unclear. The V end was cut by 4 bases, the J end by 3 bases, with 10 bases between. The CDR3 loop spans 13 amino acids. Germline V lookup: CDR1 SGHVS, CDR2 FQNEAQ. The DNA of the CDR3 is TGTGCCAGCAGCTCGGACCGTTTCTACGAGCAGTACTTC. Translation gives CASSSDRFYEQYF.

V is TRBV4-1 and J is TRBJ1-3; weak D call: TRBD1 (5 bases). V was cut by 4 bases and J by 8 bases, with 9 bases left in between. Germline V gene lookup returns CDR1 MGHRA and CDR2 YSYEKL. The CDR3 is made up of 12 amino acids. CDR3 region: CASSPRADTIYF. The CDR3 DNA reads as TGCGCCAGCAGCCCCAGGGCGGACACCATATATTTT.

The rearrangement uses TRBV19 and TRBJ2-2; D remains unclear. The germline V gene has CDR1 LNHDA and CDR2 SQIVND (reference sequence). Trimming shortened V by 5 bases and J by 1 base, and 11 bases separated the two germline ends. The CDR3 is 15 residues long. The CDR3 sequence: CASSVRVLNTGELFF. The CDR3 DNA reads TGTGCCAGTAGTGTCCGGGTGCTGAACACCGGGGAGCTGTTTTTT.

The chain couples TRBV27 to TRBJ1-2, with 11 bases fitting TRBD1. CDR3 length: 14 amino acids. Germline CDR1 reads MNHEY; CDR2 reads SMNVEV (reference sequence). Trimming took 5 bases from V and 4 from J; bases not matched to a gene: 3. The CDR3 reads CASSGTGGVYGYTF. The CDR3 DNA is TGTGCCAGCAGTGGGACAGGGGGGGTCTATGGCTACACCTTC.

This clone is a singleton in its sample. This chain connects TRBV19 to TRBJ1-5, with a tentative D call TRBD1 (6 bases). Germline V gives CDR1 LNHDA, CDR2 SQIVND (reference sequence). This CDR3 spans 17 amino acids. Between the trimmed V and J ends, which lost 1 base and 3 bases, there was a span of 16 bases. CDR3 amino acids: CASSIVLSGTNNQPQHF. CDR3 sequence (DNA): TGTGCCAGTAGTATAGTCCTCTCCGGGACAAACAATCAGCCCCAGCATTTT.

The chain joins TRBV20-1 to TRBJ2-7; D possibly corresponds to TRBD2 (5 bases). The CDR3 runs to 11 residues. Between the trimmed V and J ends, which lost 4 bases and 7 bases, there was a span of 11 bases. The germline gives CDR1 DFQATT, CDR2 SNEGSKA (reference sequence). The CDR3 reads CSATREWEQYF. In nucleotides, the CDR3 is TGCAGTGCTACACGGGAATGGGAGCAGTACTTC.

The V gene is TRBV5-4, the J gene TRBJ2-7, with D perhaps matching TRBD2 (6 bases). The CDR3 extends over 17 amino acids. The V gene lost 4 bases and the J gene lost 6 bases, with 26 bases spanning the gap. Per the germline V gene, CDR1 is SGHNT and CDR2 is YYREEE (reference sequence). The CDR3 loop is CASSEGLHDSSAGEQYF. The CDR3 region has the DNA TGTGCCAGCAGCGAGGGACTCCACGATAGTTCGGCTGGCGAGCAGTACTTC.

The chain employs TRBV14 and TRBJ1-1, with D hard to call. The CDR3 consists of 14 residues. The V gene lost 4 bases and the J gene lost 2 bases, with 11 bases spanning the gap. Per the germline V gene, CDR1 is SGHDN and CDR2 is FVKESK. The CDR3 sequence: CASSRSTVNTEAFF. For the CDR3, the DNA is TGTGCCAGCAGCCGTTCTACAGTAAACACTGAAGCTTTCTTT.

The J gene is TRBJ1-2, the V gene TRBV5-1; perhaps TRBD1 as D (6 bases). V was shortened by 4 bases and J by 8 bases, with 12 bases between the two germline ends. This CDR3 spans 12 amino acids. Germline lookup yields CDR1 SGHRS and CDR2 YFSETQ. CDR3 amino acids: CASSPTGLGYTF. In nucleotides, the CDR3 is TGCGCCAGCAGCCCCACAGGGCTCGGCTACACCTTC.